This is a list of T cell receptor beta chains from one sample in a study of cytomegalovirus exposure and HLA in healthy donors. This table comes from immunoSEQ multiplex PCR, and its TCRdb copy is limited to in-frame clones, with some not included. The ten most abundant clones cover under 4.5% of a sample with over 30,000 clones. The sequenced material came from PBMCs. All receptors derive from a man in his forties or fifties in good health and CMV-seronegative. CDR3s include the opening cysteine and the closing phenylalanine or tryptophan. A D gene is named only where the DNA matches it firmly. Clone sizes are given selectively: once, few, many, or a class where the clone is expanded.

V	J	size	D	DNA	CDR3
TRBV28	TRBJ1-3	.	.	TGTGCCAGCAGTTTACAGGCGCTCATCTCTGGAAACACCATATATTTT	CASSLQALISGNTIYF
TRBV9	TRBJ1-4	.	.	TGTGCCAGCAGCGTAGGGCAGGGGCGGATTGAAAAACTGTTTTTT	CASSVGQGRIEKLFF
TRBV19	TRBJ1-1	.	.	TGTGCCAGTTCCCTCCGTGAAGCTTTCTTT	CASSLREAFF
TRBV9	TRBJ2-3	.	TRBD2	TGTGCCAGCAGCGTAGCGGGACTAGTGGACACAGATACGCAGTATTTT	CASSVAGLVDTDTQYF
TRBV7-2	TRBJ2-7	.	TRBD2	TGTGCCAGCAGCTTCCTCGCGGGAGGGGCCTACGAGCAGTACTTC	CASSFLAGGAYEQYF
TRBV28	TRBJ2-7	.	TRBD1	TGTGCCAGCAGTTTTCCGGGACAGGGACCCTACGAGCAGTACTTC	CASSFPGQGPYEQYF
TRBV19	TRBJ2-1	.	TRBD2	TGTGCCAGTGGCCCGTCTGGGACTAGCGGGGTCTATGAGCAGTTCTTC	CASGPSGTSGVYEQFF
TRBV7-9	TRBJ2-7	.	TRBD2	TGTGCCAGCAGCTCAGCGGGGCCCGCCTACGAGCAGTACTTC	CASSSAGPAYEQYF
TRBV25-1	TRBJ2-7	.	TRBD2	TGTGCCAGCAGTGAAACCGGGAGGGGCTCCTACGAGCAGTACTTC	CASSETGRGSYEQYF
TRBV4-2	TRBJ2-3	.	.	TGTGCCAGCAGCCCCGGCACAGATACGCAGTATTTT	CASSPGTDTQYF
TRBV15	TRBJ2-7	.	TRBD2	TGTGCCACCAGCAGAGTTCAGGGGACTAGCTCCTACGAGCAGTACTTC	CATSRVQGTSSYEQYF
TRBV27	TRBJ1-2	.	TRBD1	TGTGCCAGTAGCGGGACAGGGGTTAATGGCTACACCTTC	CASSGTGVNGYTF
TRBV6-1	TRBJ2-7	medium-sized	.	TGTGCCAGCGCCCTCGGGGATCTCGAGCAGTACTTC	CASALGDLEQYF
TRBV6-4	TRBJ1-2	.	.	TGTGCCAGCAGCCCAGAACTAGGAGTAGTCTATGGCTACACCTTC	CASSPELGVVYGYTF
TRBV5-4	TRBJ2-7	.	TRBD2	TGTGCCAGCAGCTCCTCTAGCGGGAGTCCCTACGAGCAGTACTTC	CASSSSSGSPYEQYF
TRBV6-1	TRBJ1-2	.	.	TGTGCCAGCAGTGACGCCCAGACTGCTCCATATGGCTACACCTTC	CASSDAQTAPYGYTF
TRBV5-1	TRBJ1-1	.	.	TGCGCCAGCAGCTTGGGCAGTTTGAACACTGAAGCTTTCTTT	CASSLGSLNTEAFF
TRBV11-2	TRBJ1-1	.	.	TGTGCCAGCAGCTTTAACAGGGTCGGCACTGAAGCTTTCTTT	CASSFNRVGTEAFF
TRBV19	TRBJ1-2	.	TRBD1	TGTGCCAGTAGTTCCCCCCGGGGACAGGGCATTGGCTACACCTTC	CASSSPRGQGIGYTF
TRBV30	TRBJ2-2	.	.	TGTGCCTGGAGTGATTGGGGGCTGAACACCGGGGAGCTGTTTTTT	CAWSDWGLNTGELFF
TRBV30	TRBJ2-1	.	TRBD2	TGTGGTCTATGGGTCGCGGGAGGGCTACACAATGAGCAGTTCTTC	CGLWVAGGLHNEQFF
TRBV19	TRBJ1-1	.	TRBD1	TGTGCCAGTAGTATCGGTTCTGGACAGGGAGCTTTCTTT	CASSIGSGQGAFF
TRBV6-5	TRBJ2-7	.	.	TGTGCCAGCACCAAAGGATCCGGGACCTACGAGCAGTACTTC	CASTKGSGTYEQYF
TRBV29-1	TRBJ2-2	.	TRBD2	TGCAGCGTTGAAGCTCCTTGGACTAGCGGGAGGGATCGCACCGGGGAGCTGTTTTTT	CSVEAPWTSGRDRTGELFF
TRBV19	TRBJ2-6	.	TRBD1	TGTGCCAGTAGTATTGGGACAGGTGATTTCTCTGGGGCCAACGTCCTGACTTTC	CASSIGTGDFSGANVLTF
TRBV27	TRBJ1-2	.	.	TGTGCCAGCAGTTTGGATAGGCGACACTACACCTTC	CASSLDRRHYTF
TRBV4-1	TRBJ1-4	.	.	TGCGCCAGCAGCCTAATGAACAGTGCATCTAATGAAAAACTGTTTTTT	CASSLMNSASNEKLFF
TRBV7-2	TRBJ2-1	.	TRBD2	TGTGCCAGCAGCCAGCAAGGACTAGCGGCCTACAATGAGCAGTTCTTC	CASSQQGLAAYNEQFF
TRBV19	TRBJ1-2	.	TRBD1	TGTGCCAGTAAGGGATGGCAGGGGGCTCATGGCTACACCTTC	CASKGWQGAHGYTF
TRBV19	TRBJ2-2	.	.	TGTGCCAGCCATTGGGGGGACGCCGGGGAGCTGTTTTTT	CASHWGDAGELFF
TRBV7-9	TRBJ1-4	.	.	TGTGCCAGCAGCCCCAGGGTGAATAGACTGTTTTTT	CASSPRVNRLFF
TRBV7-9	TRBJ2-3	.	TRBD1	TGTGCCAGCAGCTCTTCGTGGACAGGGATCCCAGATACGCAGTATTTT	CASSSSWTGIPDTQYF
TRBV6-5	TRBJ2-5	.	.	TGTGCCAGCAGTTACTCGAGTGGCTCAGGGGCGGAGACCCAGTACTTC	CASSYSSGSGAETQYF
TRBV4-3	TRBJ2-5	.	TRBD2	TGCGCCAGCAGCCAAGACCGCGGGACTAGCGGGAGCGGGGAGACCCAGTACTTC	CASSQDRGTSGSGETQYF
TRBV7-2	TRBJ1-2	.	.	TGTGCCAGCAGCTTAGATTCCGAGGGCGGCTATGGCTACACCTTC	CASSLDSEGGYGYTF
TRBV6-5	TRBJ2-7	.	.	TGTGCCAGCAGTTACTTAGGGGGAGCCTCCGAGCAGTACTTC	CASSYLGGASEQYF
TRBV4-3	TRBJ2-1	.	TRBD2	TGCGCCAGCAGCCAAGATCTCACTAGCGGGAGGCCCCCCTACAATGAGCAGTTCTTC	CASSQDLTSGRPPYNEQFF
TRBV12-5	TRBJ1-2	.	TRBD1	TGTGCTAGTGGGACAGGGATGTGGGACTATGGCTACACCTTC	CASGTGMWDYGYTF
TRBV30	TRBJ1-3	.	TRBD1	TGTGCCTCGGGACAGACTTTTTCTGGAAACACCATATATTTT	CASGQTFSGNTIYF
TRBV4-2	TRBJ2-5	.	.	TGTGCCAGCAGCCAAGGGGGGGTGGGGGAGACCCAGTACTTC	CASSQGGVGETQYF
TRBV7-2	TRBJ2-7	.	.	TGTGCCAGCACCCTGGGGGGAGGACCCTACGAGCAGTACTTC	CASTLGGGPYEQYF
TRBV7-2	TRBJ2-7	.	TRBD1	TGTGCCAGCAGCTTAGCCAGGACAGGGGGCCGCGAGCAGTACTTC	CASSLARTGGREQYF
TRBV5-4	TRBJ1-1	.	.	TGTGCCAGCAGCTCTCCGTCCGGGGGGAACACTGAAGCTTTCTTT	CASSSPSGGNTEAFF